This entry is about one TCR beta chain. Its cognate antigen is unknown. Germline values: CDR1 SGHVS, CDR2 FQNEAQ. The V segment lost 5 bases and the J segment 3 bases; nucleotides outside the gene matches: 7. The CDR3 spans 16 residues. The data stem from a study of T cells in localized non-small cell lung cancer. Study-wide points: In the blood, greater T cell density corresponded to longer overall survival. Uninvolved adjacent lung showed peak T cell clonality, exceeding tumor. Across samples, adjacent lung featured a median 57 of the top 100 tumor clones. Only one tumor region was sequenced, so heterogeneity remains possible.

The method was immunoSEQ multiplex PCR; TCRdb's version includes in-frame clones alone and lacks a portion of them. The sample records around 26,000 clones, more than 85% being singletons. The source is a female donor over 55 with stage II squamous cell lung carcinoma. V gene TRBV7-8 combines with J gene TRBJ2-3; 11 nucleotides align to TRBD2. The specimen comprised peripheral blood, sampled before any cancer treatment. CDR3 in amino acids: CASSGGTSGGTDTQYF. The CDR3 nucleotides read TGTGCCAGCAGCGGTGGGACTAGCGGCGGGACAGATACGCAGTATTTT.